The clone carrying this T cell receptor beta chain was picked up a small number of times. The PCR used 60 Vbeta and 13 Jbeta primers. Using immunoSEQ multiplex PCR, the repertoire was profiled, and TCRdb retains in-frame clones only, with some absent. The repertoire includes about 150,000 clones, 80% to 85% of them detected once, and around 8.1% sits in the top ten. This specimen comes from a study of cytomegalovirus exposure and HLA in healthy donors. Germline trimming cut 5 bases from V and 4 bases from J; bases unmatched to any gene: 6. The germline gives CDR1 MDHEN, CDR2 SYDVKM. CDR3 length: 15 amino acids.

Sequenced: PBMCs. This TCR came from a woman aged 45 to 65 in good health and CMV-seropositive. J is TRBJ2-7 and V is TRBV28, with 12 bases lining up with TRBD2. CDR3 region: CASSPRTSGVYEQYF. The CDR3 DNA reads TGTGCCAGCAGTCCCCGGACTAGCGGGGTTTACGAGCAGTACTTC.